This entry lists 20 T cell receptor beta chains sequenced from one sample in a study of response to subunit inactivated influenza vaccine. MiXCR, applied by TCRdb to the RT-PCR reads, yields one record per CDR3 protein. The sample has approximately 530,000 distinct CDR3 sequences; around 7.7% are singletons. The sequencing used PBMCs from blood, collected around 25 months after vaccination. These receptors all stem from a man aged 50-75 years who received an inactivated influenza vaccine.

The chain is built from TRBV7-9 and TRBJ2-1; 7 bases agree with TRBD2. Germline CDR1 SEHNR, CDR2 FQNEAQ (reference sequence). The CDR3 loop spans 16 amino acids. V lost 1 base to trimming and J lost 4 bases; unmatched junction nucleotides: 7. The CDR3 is CASSLGGGGPYNEQFF. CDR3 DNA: TGTGCCAGCAGCTTAGGGGGCGGGGGACCTTACAATGAGCAGTTCTTC.

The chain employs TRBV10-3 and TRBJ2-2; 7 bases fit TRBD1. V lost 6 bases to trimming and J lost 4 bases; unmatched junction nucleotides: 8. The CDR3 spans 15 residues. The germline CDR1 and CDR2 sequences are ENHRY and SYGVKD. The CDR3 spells CAISTGQMFTGELFF. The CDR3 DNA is TGTGCCATCAGCACGGGACAGATGTTCACCGGGGAGCTGTTTTTT.

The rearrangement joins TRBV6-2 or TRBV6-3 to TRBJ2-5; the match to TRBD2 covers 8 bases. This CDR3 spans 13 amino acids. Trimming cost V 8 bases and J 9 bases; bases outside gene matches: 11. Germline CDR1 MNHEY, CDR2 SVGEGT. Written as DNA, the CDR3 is TGTGCCAGCTATACTCCGCGGGGGGATCCCCAGTACTTC. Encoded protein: CASYTPRGDPQYF.

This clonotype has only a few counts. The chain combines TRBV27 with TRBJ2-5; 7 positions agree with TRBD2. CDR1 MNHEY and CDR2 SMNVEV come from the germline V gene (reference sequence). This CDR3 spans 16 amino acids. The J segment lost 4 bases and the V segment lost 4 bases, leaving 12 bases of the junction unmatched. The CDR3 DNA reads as TGTGCCAGCAGTTCGGCTATCCGGGGGGTCGCAGAGACCCAGTACTTC. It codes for CASSSAIRGVAETQYF.

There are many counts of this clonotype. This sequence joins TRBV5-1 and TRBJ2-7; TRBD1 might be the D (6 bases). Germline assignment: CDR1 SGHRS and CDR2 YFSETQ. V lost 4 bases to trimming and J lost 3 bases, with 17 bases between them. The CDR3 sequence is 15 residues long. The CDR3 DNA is TGCGCCAGCAGCCTCCTGTCGACAGGCCTCTACGAGCAGTACTTC. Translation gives CASSLLSTGLYEQYF.

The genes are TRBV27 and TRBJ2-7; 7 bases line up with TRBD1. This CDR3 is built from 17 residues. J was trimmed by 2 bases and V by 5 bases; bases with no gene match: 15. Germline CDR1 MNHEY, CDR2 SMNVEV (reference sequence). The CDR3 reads CASSQRPRQGPPYEQYF. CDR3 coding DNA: TGTGCCAGCAGTCAGCGGCCCCGACAGGGCCCCCCCTACGAGCAGTACTTC.

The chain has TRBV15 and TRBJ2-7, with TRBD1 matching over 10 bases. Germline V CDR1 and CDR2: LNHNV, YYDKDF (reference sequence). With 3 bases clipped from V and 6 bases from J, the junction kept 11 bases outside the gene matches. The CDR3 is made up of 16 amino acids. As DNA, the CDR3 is TGTGCCACCAGCAGGGGAGGGACAGGGGCCTTCGGCGAGCAGTACTTC. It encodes CATSRGGTGAFGEQYF.

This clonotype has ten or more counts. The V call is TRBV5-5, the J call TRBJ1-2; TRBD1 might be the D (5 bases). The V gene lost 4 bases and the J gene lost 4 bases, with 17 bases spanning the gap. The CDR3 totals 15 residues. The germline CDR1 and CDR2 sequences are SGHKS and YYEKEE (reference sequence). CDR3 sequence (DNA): TGTGCCAGCAGCAAAGGGACGCCAGGACTCTATGGCTACACCTTC. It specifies CASSKGTPGLYGYTF.

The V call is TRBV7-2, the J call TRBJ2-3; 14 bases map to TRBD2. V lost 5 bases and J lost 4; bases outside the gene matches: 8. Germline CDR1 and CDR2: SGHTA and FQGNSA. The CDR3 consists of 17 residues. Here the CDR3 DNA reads TGTGCCAGCAGCCAACCGGGACTAGCGGGAGTTCCAGATACGCAGTATTTT. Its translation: CASSQPGLAGVPDTQYF.

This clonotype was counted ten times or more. CDR3 protein: CASSYVGQGKDEQFF. In nucleotides, the CDR3 is TGTGCCAGCAGTTACGTGGGACAGGGGAAGGATGAGCAGTTCTTC. The chain uses TRBV6-5 and TRBJ2-1; 10 bases are shared with TRBD1. V was clipped by 2 bases and J by 8 bases; unmatched bases: 6. The CDR3 spans 15 residues. The germline V gene has CDR1 MNHEY and CDR2 SVGAGI.

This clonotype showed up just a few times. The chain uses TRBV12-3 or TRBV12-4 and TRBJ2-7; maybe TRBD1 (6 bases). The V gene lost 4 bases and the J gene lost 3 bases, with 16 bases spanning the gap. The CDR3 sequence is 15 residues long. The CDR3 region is CASSSSGTNFYEQYF. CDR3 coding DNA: TGTGCCAGCAGTTCCTCCGGGACAAATTTCTACGAGCAGTACTTC.

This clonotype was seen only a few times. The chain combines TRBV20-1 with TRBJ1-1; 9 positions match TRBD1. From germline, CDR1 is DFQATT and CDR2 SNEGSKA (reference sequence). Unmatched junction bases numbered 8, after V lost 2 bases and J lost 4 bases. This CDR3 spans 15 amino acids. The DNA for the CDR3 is TGCAGTGCTAGATCCTTTTCGGACAGGGGCACTGAAGCTTTCTTT. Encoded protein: CSARSFSDRGTEAFF.

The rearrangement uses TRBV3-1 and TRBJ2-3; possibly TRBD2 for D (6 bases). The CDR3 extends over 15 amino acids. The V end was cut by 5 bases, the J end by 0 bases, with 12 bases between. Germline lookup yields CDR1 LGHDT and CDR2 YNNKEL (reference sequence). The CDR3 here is CASSRRVSSTDTQYF. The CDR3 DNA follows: TGTGCCAGCAGCAGGAGGGTCAGCAGCACAGATACGCAGTATTTT.

The CDR3 loop reads CASNFWQGILESSYNEQFF. The CDR3 DNA is TGTGCCAGCAACTTTTGGCAAGGGATCCTTGAGAGCTCCTACAATGAGCAGTTCTTC. The J gene is TRBJ2-1, the V gene TRBV11-1; D gene ambiguous. The germline V gene encodes CDR1 SGHAT and CDR2 FQDESV (reference sequence). V was shortened by 7 bases and J by 0 bases, with 25 bases between the two germline ends. The CDR3 totals 19 residues. Drawing the rest from reference TRBV11-1 and TRBJ2-1, the complete variable domain is EAEVAQSPRYKITEKSQAVAFWCDPISGHATLYWYRQILGQGPELLVQFQDESVVDDSQLPKDRFSAERLKGVDSTLKIQPAELGDSAMYLCASNFWQGILESSYNEQFFGPGTRLTVL.

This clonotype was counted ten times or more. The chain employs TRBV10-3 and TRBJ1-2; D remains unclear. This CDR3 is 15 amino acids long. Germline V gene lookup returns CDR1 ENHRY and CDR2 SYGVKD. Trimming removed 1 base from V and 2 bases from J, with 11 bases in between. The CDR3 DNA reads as TGTGCCATCAGTGAGTTGGTTGGAACCAACTATGGCTACACCTTC. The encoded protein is CAISELVGTNYGYTF.

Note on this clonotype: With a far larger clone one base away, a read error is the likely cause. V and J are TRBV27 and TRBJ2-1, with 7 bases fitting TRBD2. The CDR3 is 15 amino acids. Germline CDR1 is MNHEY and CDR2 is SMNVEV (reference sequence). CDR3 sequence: CASSLAGVSYNERFF. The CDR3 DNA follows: TGTGCCAGCAGTTTAGCGGGAGTTAGTTACAATGAGCGGTTCTTC.

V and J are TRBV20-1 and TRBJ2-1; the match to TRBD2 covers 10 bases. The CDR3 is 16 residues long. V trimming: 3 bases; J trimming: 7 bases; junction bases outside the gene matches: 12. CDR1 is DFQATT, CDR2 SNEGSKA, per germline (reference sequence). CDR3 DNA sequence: TGCAGTGCTAGGCGAGGGGGACTAGCGCTTAGAAATGAGCAGTTCTTC. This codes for CSARRGGLALRNEQFF.

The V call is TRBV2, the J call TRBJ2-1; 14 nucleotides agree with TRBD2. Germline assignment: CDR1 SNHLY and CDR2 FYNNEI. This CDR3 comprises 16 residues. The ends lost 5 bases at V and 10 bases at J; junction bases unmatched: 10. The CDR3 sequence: CASSPGLAGGRGEQFF. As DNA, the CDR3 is TGTGCCAGCAGTCCCGGACTAGCGGGAGGCCGGGGGGAGCAGTTCTTC.

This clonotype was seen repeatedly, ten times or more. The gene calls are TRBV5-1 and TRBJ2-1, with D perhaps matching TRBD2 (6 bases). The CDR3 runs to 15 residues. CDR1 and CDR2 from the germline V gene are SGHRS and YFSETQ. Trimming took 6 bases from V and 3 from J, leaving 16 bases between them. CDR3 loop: CASTDGGKVYNEQFF. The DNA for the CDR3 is TGCGCCAGCACGGATGGGGGGAAGGTCTACAATGAGCAGTTCTTC. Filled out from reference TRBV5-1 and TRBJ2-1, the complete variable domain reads KAGVTQTPRYLIKTRGQQVTLSCSPISGHRSVSWYQQTPGQGLQFLFEYFSETQRNKGNFPGRFSGRQFSNSRSEMNVSTLELGDSALYLCASTDGGKVYNEQFFGPGTRLTVL.

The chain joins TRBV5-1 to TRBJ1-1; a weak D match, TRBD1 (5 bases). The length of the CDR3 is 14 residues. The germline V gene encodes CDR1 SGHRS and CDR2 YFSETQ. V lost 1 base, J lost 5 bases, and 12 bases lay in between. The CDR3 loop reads CASSLWGEETEAFF. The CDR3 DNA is TGCGCCAGCAGCTTGTGGGGGGAAGAAACTGAAGCTTTCTTT.